Listed here are 8 T cell receptor beta chains from one sample, sequenced in a study of T cell responses to AZD1222 COVID-19 vaccine (dated by TCRdb to the early 2020s). Read against the paper, the sample's time point label means: about 28 days (+/-7) after the second vaccine dose. To prepare the library, the immunoSEQ multiplex PCR assay was applied. The table comes from immuneACCESS by way of TCRdb, which keeps in-frame sequences with V and J called. Part of the clones is missing from these tables; in studies checked, under half for an unresolved V gene and the rest for unknown reasons. The sample table lists under 95,000 clones, 88% of them with a count of one. Less than 9% of the sample comes from the top ten. Sequences were derived from peripheral blood, sampled 28 days after the second AZD1222 dose. The receptors were gathered from an adult who received the AZD1222 COVID-19 vaccine.

With respect to this clone: Other DNA sequences from this sample encode an identical CDR3 as well. The chain recombines TRBV6-2 or TRBV6-3 with TRBJ1-2; D is ambiguous. Trimming pared 2 bases from V and 5 bases from J, leaving 6 bases between. The CDR3 covers 12 residues. Germline V gene lookup returns CDR1 MNHEY and CDR2 SVGEGT. In nucleotides, the CDR3 is TGTGCCAGCAGTTACGGACCGTATGGCTACACCTTC. This translates into CASSYGPYGYTF.

This sequence joins TRBV6-1 and TRBJ2-7; 11 bases match TRBD2. The junction had 18 bases not matched to a gene; V was cut back by 2 bases and J by 0 bases. The CDR3 loop spans 21 amino acids. Looked up from germline, CDR1 is MNHNS and CDR2 is SASEGT. The CDR3 DNA follows: TGTGCCAGCAGTGAATTGAGATGGATTAGCGGGAGGGCTTTCTTCTCCTACGAGCAGTACTTC. Translation: CASSELRWISGRAFFSYEQYF.

The chain joins TRBV28 to TRBJ1-6, with 7 bases matching TRBD1. V dropped 7 bases and J dropped 6; count of bases not matched to a gene: 6. This CDR3 contains 14 residues. Germline CDR1 reads MDHEN; CDR2 reads SYDVKM. The CDR3 DNA sequence: TGTGCCAGCACCCTGACAGGGTTTAATTCACCCCTCCACTTT. This gives the protein CASTLTGFNSPLHF. The variable domain in full, with the rest retrieved from reference TRBV28 and TRBJ1-6, is DVKVTQSSRYLVKRTGEKVFLECVQDMDHENMFWYRQDPGLGLRLIYFSYDVKMKEKGDIPEGYSVSREKKERFSLILESASTNQTSMYLCASTLTGFNSPLHFGNGTRLTVT.

The chain couples TRBV6-5 to TRBJ2-1, with no clear D. The germline V gene has CDR1 MNHEY and CDR2 SVGAGI. CDR3 length: 13 residues. Trimming shortened V by 2 bases and J by 3 bases, and 5 bases separated the two germline ends. The CDR3 DNA reads as TGTGCCAGCAGTTACGTCGGCTACAATGAGCAGTTCTTC. It translates to CASSYVGYNEQFF.

This chain connects TRBV4-3 to TRBJ2-6; no reliable D call. Trimming stripped 0 bases from V and 1 base from J, with 7 bases between. The CDR3 loop spans 16 amino acids. The germline V gene has CDR1 LGHNA and CDR2 YSLEER. The CDR3 reads CASSQDFGSGANVLTF. CDR3 in DNA: TGCGCCAGCAGCCAAGACTTCGGTTCTGGGGCCAACGTCCTGACTTTC.

The rearrangement joins TRBV27 to TRBJ1-5; D gene ambiguous. V lost 5 bases to trimming and J lost 2 bases, with 19 bases between them. Germline V gene data show CDR1 as MNHEY and CDR2 as SMNVEV (reference sequence). This CDR3 spans 17 amino acids. CDR3 DNA: TGTGCCAGCAGTCCCAAAGGTGAAGGGCTGGGCAATCAGCCCCAGCATTTT. Amino acids: CASSPKGEGLGNQPQHF.

J is TRBJ2-1 and V is TRBV6-1; the D is unclear. The germline V and J ends were trimmed by 1 base and 1 base, with 8 bases remaining between them. The CDR3 sequence is 15 residues long. The germline V gene encodes CDR1 MNHNS and CDR2 SASEGT. CDR3: CASSEEAGSYNEQFF. For the CDR3, the DNA is TGTGCCAGCAGTGAAGAGGCAGGATCCTACAATGAGCAGTTCTTC.

The rearrangement uses TRBV5-4 and TRBJ1-2; 10 nucleotides align to TRBD1. J lost 4 bases, V lost 4 bases, and 7 bases had no gene match. The CDR3 has 15 residues. CDR1 and CDR2 (germline): SGHNT, YYREEE (reference sequence). CDR3: CASSASGQGFYGYTF. The CDR3 DNA reads as TGTGCCAGCAGCGCCTCGGGACAGGGGTTCTATGGCTACACCTTC.